This TCR beta chain was captured in a study of cytomegalovirus exposure and HLA in healthy donors (dated by TCRdb to between 2016 and 2019). Concerning the study at large: A later analysis indicated that the roughly 120 validation repertoires were generated on the platform also employed for the roughly 720 repertoires of the first cohort. To predict cytomegalovirus infection status, the study combined high-throughput TCR immunosequencing, statistical association of individual TCRs with disease status, and machine learning. Besides the first cohort of roughly 660 subjects, a separate validation cohort made up of 120 different subjects was used. The study aimed to test whether cataloging public T cell receptors could reveal signatures of past pathogen exposure.

V gives up 6 bases and J gives up 1 base, and the segment between their germline ends measures 9 bases. Taken from cysteine to phenylalanine, the CDR3 has 13 residues. CDR3 DNA only is kept here, 39 bases in frame from base 1. From a lookup of the germline V gene, CDR1 and CDR2 are MDHEN and SYDVKM. Overall study outcomes, separate from this receptor: Most TCR sequences were observed very rarely across donors, whereas some public TCRs were present in many individuals. In a later analysis, TCRs clustered in the first cohort were found to also tend to co-occur in the 120 or so validation repertoires, with approximately 95% of cluster scores above 0. A few of the identified cytomegalovirus-associated TCR beta chains were confirmed in vitro to be specific for cytomegalovirus antigens. A total of 150 to 200 TCR beta chains were listed by the study as associated with cytomegalovirus. According to the authors, the approach could potentially be generalized to other disease states and immunological phenotypes. All 120 or so repertoires were used to score co-occurrence in the validation cohort in a later analysis, because that analysis had no HLA typing for the cohort. The classifier was reported to diagnose cytomegalovirus status with high specificity and sensitivity in both the original cohort and the validation cohort.

The donors belonged to the validation cohort of over a hundred subjects, which was separate from the 666-subject first cohort. Turning to this clone: Its antigen has not been determined. No clone much larger than this one lies a single base away; base qualities are absent.

Library preparation used the immunoSEQ multiplex PCR assay. Per the original workflow: A statistical classification framework was developed to diagnose cytomegalovirus status using the catalog of TCR beta chain sequences. TCRdb holds this immuneACCESS table with in-frame rearrangements only. Some clones are missing; in checked studies, unresolved V genes explain under half, and the rest has no known cause. V and J calls and clone size follow that table, whereas D and trimming were derived from the DNA. Here the sample has about 220,000 clones; approximately 90% occur a single time. The ten top clones hold approximately 1.1% of the sample.

This TCR derives from a woman under 30 in good health and CMV-seronegative. The sequenced material came from PBMCs. The chain joins TRBV28 to TRBJ1-1, with TRBD1 perhaps the D gene, on 6 matching bases. The CDR3 protein sequence reads: CASRDRKNTEAFF. In nucleotides, the sequence is TGTGCCAGCAGAGACAGGAAGAACACTGAAGCTTTCTTT.